This T cell receptor beta chain was sequenced during a study of cytomegalovirus exposure and HLA in healthy donors. As concerns this clone: Its cognate antigen is unknown.

The germline gives CDR1 SGHRS, CDR2 YFSETQ. Trimming pared 0 bases from V and 0 bases from J, leaving 12 bases between. The CDR3 length is 16 residues. Only in-frame clones appear in the TCRdb table, and some are missing; sequencing was by immunoSEQ multiplex PCR. Of 110,000 to 150,000 clones detected, around 93% appear once; the ten largest clones hold 1.5% to 2%. Study-level results: High specificity and sensitivity for cytomegalovirus status were reported for the classifier.

The clonotype comes from a man between 18 and 35 years old in good health and CMV-seropositive. Input material: PBMCs. V and J are TRBV5-1 and TRBJ2-5; TRBD2 is a possible D gene (6 bases). The CDR3 region is CASSLEWEADQETQYF. DNA of the CDR3: TGCGCCAGCAGCTTGGAATGGGAGGCAGACCAAGAGACCCAGTACTTC.